This T cell receptor beta chain was found in a study of cytomegalovirus exposure and HLA in healthy donors. Overall study: Early released data had tens of millions of unique TCRs, all coming from HLA-typed donors. Findings of the study overall: Common viral pathogens seemed to be connected with several of the most significant clusters, according to a later analysis. Donor immune exposure was known only as CMV serostatus.

V lost 5 bases and J lost 3, with 14 bases in between. Looked up from germline, CDR1 is MNHEY and CDR2 is SMNVEV (reference sequence). CDR3 length equals 15 residues. This clone was seen just once. The antigen is unknown. This PCR relied on a set of 60 Vbeta primers and 13 Jbeta primers. Repertoires were generated with immunoSEQ multiplex PCR, while TCRdb's copy carries only in-frame clones and drops some. The table has 150,000 or so clones, 70% to 75% seen once. This chain links TRBV27 with TRBJ2-1; possibly TRBD1 for D (6 bases). Sequencing input: PBMCs. The clonotype originates from a man in his late teens or twenties in good health and CMV-seropositive. CDR3 bases: TGTGCCAGCAGTGTACAGGGAACCGGCTACAATGAGCAGTTCTTC. This translates into CASSVQGTGYNEQFF.